Listed here are 17 T cell receptor beta chains from one sample, sequenced in a study of blood T cell repertoires in COVID-19. Repertoires were generated with immunoSEQ multiplex PCR, while TCRdb's copy carries only in-frame clones and drops some. The sample includes about 40,000 clones, roughly 79% seen only once; the top ten take 30% to 35%. The specimen sequenced was peripheral blood. All receptors derive from a woman aged 80 or over with acute or convalescent COVID-19.

The rearrangement links TRBV29-1 to TRBJ1-5; D is unclear. CDR3 length: 14 amino acids. Germline V CDR1 and CDR2: SQVTM, ANQGSEA. V gave up 1 base and J gave up 0 bases, with 7 bases separating them. CDR3: CSVEGSYSNQPQHF. Written as DNA, the CDR3 is TGCAGCGTTGAAGGTTCTTATAGCAATCAGCCCCAGCATTTT.

The rearrangement links TRBV12-3 or TRBV12-4 to TRBJ1-5; D unclear. V dropped 6 bases and J dropped 7 bases, with 10 bases sitting between them. CDR3 length equals 12 residues. The CDR3 reads CASRAPGQPQHF. The DNA for the CDR3 is TGTGCCAGCAGAGCCCCCGGGCAGCCCCAGCATTTT.

This chain uses TRBV5-8 with TRBJ2-3; TRBD2 matches 16 bases. J gave up 1 base and V 5 bases, and 10 bases lay outside the gene matches. There are 19 residues in the CDR3. CDR1 SGHTS and CDR2 YDEGEE come from the germline V gene. The CDR3, as DNA: TGTGCCAGCAGTTGGGGACTAGCGGGAGGGCCCTTGGGCACAGATACGCAGTATTTT. Its translation: CASSWGLAGGPLGTDTQYF.

The V call is TRBV19, the J call TRBJ1-2; D gene uncertain. The CDR3 contains 12 residues. Trimming removed 2 bases from V and 7 bases from J, with 8 bases in between. Germline V gene data show CDR1 as LNHDA and CDR2 as SQIVND (reference sequence). The CDR3 spells CASSISTVGYTF. CDR3 nucleotides: TGTGCCAGTAGTATATCTACAGTTGGCTACACCTTC.

This clone was recorded only once. V is TRBV6-1 and J is TRBJ1-3; the D gene is possibly TRBD1 (5 bases). Trimming took 0 bases from V and 0 from J, leaving 12 bases between them. This CDR3 comprises 17 residues. Germline lookup yields CDR1 MNHNS and CDR2 SASEGT. CDR3 amino acids: CASSEARQFGSGNTIYF. CDR3 sequence (DNA): TGTGCCAGCAGTGAAGCAAGACAGTTCGGCTCTGGAAACACCATATATTTT.

The chain is built from TRBV18 and TRBJ2-2, with D perhaps matching TRBD1 (6 bases). CDR1 and CDR2 (germline): KGHSH, LQKENI. V was clipped by 3 bases and J by 3 bases, with 14 bases between them. CDR3 length equals 16 residues. The CDR3 region has the DNA TGTGCCAGCTCACCCTCGACAGGCCCCGACACCGGGGAGCTGTTTTTT. As protein: CASSPSTGPDTGELFF. Full variable domain (remainder filled in from reference TRBV18 and TRBJ2-2): NAGVMQNPRHLVRRRGQEARLRCSPMKGHSHVYWYRQLPEEGLKFMVYLQKENIIDESGMPKERFSAEFPKEGPSILRIQQVVRGDSAAYFCASSPSTGPDTGELFFGEGSRLTVL.

This clone was detected once. The chain carries TRBV5-1 and TRBJ1-1; the D gene is possibly TRBD1 (5 bases). Trimming took off 5 bases at V and 2 bases at J, with 13 bases between the two ends. This CDR3 contains 14 residues. The germline gives CDR1 SGHRS, CDR2 YFSETQ. The CDR3 here is CASRDPGLNTEAFF. In nucleotides, the CDR3 is TGCGCCAGCAGGGATCCGGGACTAAACACTGAAGCTTTCTTT.

The chain employs TRBV19 and TRBJ2-1; 8 bases are a match to TRBD2. Losses at the gene ends were 6 bases for V and 7 bases for J; bases not matched to a gene: 8. CDR1 and CDR2 from the germline V gene are LNHDA and SQIVND (reference sequence). The CDR3 is 14 amino acids. The CDR3 is CASRERGGRNEQFF. The CDR3 DNA sequence: TGTGCCAGTAGGGAAAGGGGCGGGAGGAATGAGCAGTTCTTC.

The chain combines TRBV7-3 with TRBJ2-2, with D possibly matching TRBD1 (8 bases). The V gene lost 5 bases and the J gene lost 6 bases, with 13 bases spanning the gap. This CDR3 has 14 amino acids. The V gene's germline CDR1 is SGHTA and CDR2 FQGTGA. The CDR3 reads CASSPQGGPGELFF. In DNA, the CDR3 is TGTGCCAGCAGCCCACAGGGGGGGCCCGGGGAGCTGTTTTTT.

The count of this clone is one. The genes are TRBV6-5 and TRBJ2-7; 8 bases are a match to TRBD2. The germline V gene encodes CDR1 MNHEY and CDR2 SVGAGI. After removal of 5 bases from V and 6 bases from J, the junction contained 12 bases not matched to a gene. The CDR3 totals 15 residues. DNA of the CDR3: TGTGCCAGCAGTCAAACTAGCGGAAGGGCTGGCGAGCAGTACTTC. It translates to CASSQTSGRAGEQYF.

This rearrangement joins TRBV5-1 to TRBJ2-7; TRBD1 matches at 9 bases. Germline V gene data show CDR1 as SGHRS and CDR2 as YFSETQ. This CDR3 is 15 amino acids long. The ends lost 0 bases at V and 3 bases at J; junction bases unmatched: 4. CDR3: CASSLVPGQGYEQYF. The CDR3 DNA reads as TGCGCCAGCAGCTTGGTCCCGGGACAGGGCTACGAGCAGTACTTC. The complete variable domain, with remaining parts taken from reference TRBV5-1 and TRBJ2-7, reads KAGVTQTPRYLIKTRGQQVTLSCSPISGHRSVSWYQQTPGQGLQFLFEYFSETQRNKGNFPGRFSGRQFSNSRSEMNVSTLELGDSALYLCASSLVPGQGYEQYFGPGTRLTVT.

The chain links TRBV10-2 to TRBJ2-1, with 14 bases that match TRBD2. This CDR3 region has 16 residues. The germline V gene has CDR1 WSHSY and CDR2 SAAADI. V shed 0 bases, J shed 7 bases, and the junction held 2 bases outside the gene matches. CDR3 residues: CASSESRLAGGNEQFF. CDR3 in DNA: TGCGCCAGCAGTGAGTCGCGACTAGCGGGGGGGAATGAGCAGTTCTTC.

The genes are TRBV9 and TRBJ1-2; D not resolved. V was cut by 3 bases and J by 6 bases, with 6 bases left in between. This CDR3 region has 11 residues. Germline V gene sequence: CDR1 SGDLS, CDR2 YYNGEE. CDR3 in DNA: TGTGCCAGCAGCGCCAACAATGGCTACACCTTC. Translated: CASSANNGYTF.

The V call is TRBV29-1, the J call TRBJ2-7, with 11 bases lining up with TRBD1. The CDR3 is 13 residues long. J lost 7 bases, V lost 1 base, and 3 bases had no gene match. Looked up from germline, CDR1 is SQVTM and CDR2 is ANQGSEA. This CDR3 reads CSVEGTGGQEQYF. The CDR3 nucleotides read TGCAGCGTTGAAGGGACAGGGGGCCAAGAGCAGTACTTC.

The rearrangement links TRBV29-1 to TRBJ2-3; D unclear. The CDR3 is made up of 13 amino acids. Germline V gene lookup returns CDR1 SQVTM and CDR2 ANQGSEA. Trimming left V 7 bases short and J 3 bases short, with 14 bases between. The CDR3 DNA follows: TGCAGCGCTACCAGCGACGTGACAGATACGCAGTATTTT. Translating gives CSATSDVTDTQYF.

The chain is built from TRBV20-1 and TRBJ2-1, with 8 bases matching TRBD2. The CDR3 has 15 amino acids. CDR1 is DFQATT and CDR2 is SNEGSKA in the germline V gene (reference sequence). J lost 9 bases, V lost 3 bases, and 13 bases had no gene match. CDR3 nucleotide sequence: TGCAGTGCTAGTTCCCTAGCGGGCGGTGGTGGTGAGCAGTTCTTC. Its translation: CSASSLAGGGGEQFF.

The rearrangement joins TRBV18 to TRBJ2-1, with 13 bases fitting TRBD2. The V gene's germline CDR1 is KGHSH and CDR2 LQKENI. CDR3 size: 15 residues. The V and J ends lost 4 bases and 8 bases, in that order; junction bases with no gene match: 5. CDR3 loop: CASSQGLAGVDEQFF. Written as DNA, the CDR3 is TGTGCCAGCTCACAAGGACTAGCGGGAGTAGATGAGCAGTTCTTC.